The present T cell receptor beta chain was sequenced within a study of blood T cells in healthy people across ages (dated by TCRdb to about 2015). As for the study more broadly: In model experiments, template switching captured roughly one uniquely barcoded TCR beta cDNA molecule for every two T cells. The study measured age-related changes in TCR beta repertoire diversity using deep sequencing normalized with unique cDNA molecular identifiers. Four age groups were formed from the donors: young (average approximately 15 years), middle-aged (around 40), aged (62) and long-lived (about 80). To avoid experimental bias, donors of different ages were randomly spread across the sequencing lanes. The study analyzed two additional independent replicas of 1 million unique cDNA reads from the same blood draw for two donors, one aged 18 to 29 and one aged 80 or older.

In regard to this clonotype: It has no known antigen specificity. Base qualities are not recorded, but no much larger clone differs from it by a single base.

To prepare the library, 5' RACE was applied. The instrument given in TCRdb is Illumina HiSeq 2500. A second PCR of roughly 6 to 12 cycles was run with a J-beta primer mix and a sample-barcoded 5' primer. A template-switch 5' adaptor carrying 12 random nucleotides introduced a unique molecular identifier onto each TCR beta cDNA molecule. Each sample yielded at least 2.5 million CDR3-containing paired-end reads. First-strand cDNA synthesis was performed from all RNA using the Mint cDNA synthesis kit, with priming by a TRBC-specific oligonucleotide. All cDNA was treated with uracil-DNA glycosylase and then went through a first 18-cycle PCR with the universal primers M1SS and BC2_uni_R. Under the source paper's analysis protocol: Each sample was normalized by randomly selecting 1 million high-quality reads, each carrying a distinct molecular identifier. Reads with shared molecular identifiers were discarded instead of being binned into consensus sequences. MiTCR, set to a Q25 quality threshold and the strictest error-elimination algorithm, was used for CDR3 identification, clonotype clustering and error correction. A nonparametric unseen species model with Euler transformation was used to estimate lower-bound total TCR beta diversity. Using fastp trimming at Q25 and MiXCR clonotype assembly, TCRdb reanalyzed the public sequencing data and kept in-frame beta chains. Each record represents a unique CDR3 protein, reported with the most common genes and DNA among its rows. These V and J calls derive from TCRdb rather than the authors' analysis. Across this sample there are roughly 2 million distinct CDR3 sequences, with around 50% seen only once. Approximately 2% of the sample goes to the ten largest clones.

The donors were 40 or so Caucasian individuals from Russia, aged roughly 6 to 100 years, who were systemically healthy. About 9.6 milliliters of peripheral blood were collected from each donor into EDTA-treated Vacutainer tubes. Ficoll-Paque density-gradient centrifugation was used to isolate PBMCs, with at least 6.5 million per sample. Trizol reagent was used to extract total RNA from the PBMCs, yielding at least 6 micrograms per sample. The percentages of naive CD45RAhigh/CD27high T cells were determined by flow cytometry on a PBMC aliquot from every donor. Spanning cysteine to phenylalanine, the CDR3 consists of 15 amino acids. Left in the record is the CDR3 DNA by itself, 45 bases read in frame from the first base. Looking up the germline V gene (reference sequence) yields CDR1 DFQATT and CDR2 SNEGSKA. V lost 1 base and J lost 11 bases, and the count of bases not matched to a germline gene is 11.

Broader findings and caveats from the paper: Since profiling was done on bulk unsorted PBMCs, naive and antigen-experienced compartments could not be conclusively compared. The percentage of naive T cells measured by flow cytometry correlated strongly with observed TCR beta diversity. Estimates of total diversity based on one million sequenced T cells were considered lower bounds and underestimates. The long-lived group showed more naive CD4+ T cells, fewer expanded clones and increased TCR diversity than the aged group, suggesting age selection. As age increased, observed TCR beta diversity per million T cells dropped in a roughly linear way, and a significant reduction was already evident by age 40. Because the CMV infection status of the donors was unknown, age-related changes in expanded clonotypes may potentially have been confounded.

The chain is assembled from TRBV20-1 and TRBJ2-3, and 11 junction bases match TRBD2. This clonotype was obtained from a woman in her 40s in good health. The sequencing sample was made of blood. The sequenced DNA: TGCAGTGCTAGAGTGGACGGGACTAGCGGACTTGGGCAGTATTTT. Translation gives CSARVDGTSGLGQYF.